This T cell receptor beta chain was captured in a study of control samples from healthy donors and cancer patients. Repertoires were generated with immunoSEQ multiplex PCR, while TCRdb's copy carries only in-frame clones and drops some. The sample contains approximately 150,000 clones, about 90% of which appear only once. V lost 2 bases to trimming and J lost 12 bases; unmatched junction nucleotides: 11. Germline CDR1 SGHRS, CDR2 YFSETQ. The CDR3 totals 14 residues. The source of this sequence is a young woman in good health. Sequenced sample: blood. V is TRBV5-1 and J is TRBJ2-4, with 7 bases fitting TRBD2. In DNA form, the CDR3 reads TGCGCCAGCAGCTTAGGGAGGGAGAAAGAGAATCAGTACTTC. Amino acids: CASSLGREKENQYF.